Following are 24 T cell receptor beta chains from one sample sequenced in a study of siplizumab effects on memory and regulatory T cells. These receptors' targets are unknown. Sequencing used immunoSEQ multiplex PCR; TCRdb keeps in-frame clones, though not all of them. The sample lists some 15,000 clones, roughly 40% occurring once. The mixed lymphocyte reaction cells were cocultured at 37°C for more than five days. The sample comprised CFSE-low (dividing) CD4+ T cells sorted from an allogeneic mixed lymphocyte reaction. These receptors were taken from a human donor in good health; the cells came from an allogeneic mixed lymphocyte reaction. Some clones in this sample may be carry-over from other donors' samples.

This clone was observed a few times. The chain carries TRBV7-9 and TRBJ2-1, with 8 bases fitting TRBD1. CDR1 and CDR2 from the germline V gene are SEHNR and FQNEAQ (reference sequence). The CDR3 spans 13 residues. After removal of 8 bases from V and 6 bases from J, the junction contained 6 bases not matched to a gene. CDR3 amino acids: CASSRTGTNEQFF. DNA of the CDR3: TGTGCCAGCTCCAGGACAGGGACCAATGAGCAGTTCTTC.

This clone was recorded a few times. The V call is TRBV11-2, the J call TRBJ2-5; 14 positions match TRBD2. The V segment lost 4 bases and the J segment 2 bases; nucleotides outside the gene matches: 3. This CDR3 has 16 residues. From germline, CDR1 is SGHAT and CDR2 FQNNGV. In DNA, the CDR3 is TGTGCCAGCAGCTCCAGACTAGCGGGAGGGCAAGAGACCCAGTACTTC. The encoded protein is CASSSRLAGGQETQYF.

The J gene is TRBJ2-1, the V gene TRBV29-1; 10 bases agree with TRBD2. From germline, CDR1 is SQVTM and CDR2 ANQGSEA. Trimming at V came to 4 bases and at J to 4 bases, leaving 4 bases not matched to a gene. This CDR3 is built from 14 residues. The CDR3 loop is CSVVGLARYNEQFF. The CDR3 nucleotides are TGCAGCGTTGTGGGACTAGCGCGGTACAATGAGCAGTTCTTC.

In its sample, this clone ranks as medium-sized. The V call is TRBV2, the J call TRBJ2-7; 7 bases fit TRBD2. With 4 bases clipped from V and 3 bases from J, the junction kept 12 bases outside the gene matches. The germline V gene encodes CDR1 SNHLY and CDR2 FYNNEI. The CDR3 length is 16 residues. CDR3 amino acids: CASSVGRLADFYEQYF. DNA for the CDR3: TGTGCCAGCAGTGTCGGTAGGCTAGCGGATTTCTACGAGCAGTACTTC.

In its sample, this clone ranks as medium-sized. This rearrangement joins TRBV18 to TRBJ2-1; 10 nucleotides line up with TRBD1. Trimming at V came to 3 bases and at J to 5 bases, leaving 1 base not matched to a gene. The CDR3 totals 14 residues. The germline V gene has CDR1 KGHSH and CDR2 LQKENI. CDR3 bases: TGTGCCAGCTCACCGGGACAGGGGAACAATGAGCAGTTCTTC. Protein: CASSPGQGNNEQFF. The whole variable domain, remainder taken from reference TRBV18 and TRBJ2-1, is NAGVMQNPRHLVRRRGQEARLRCSPMKGHSHVYWYRQLPEEGLKFMVYLQKENIIDESGMPKERFSAEFPKEGPSILRIQQVVRGDSAAYFCASSPGQGNNEQFFGPGTRLTVL.

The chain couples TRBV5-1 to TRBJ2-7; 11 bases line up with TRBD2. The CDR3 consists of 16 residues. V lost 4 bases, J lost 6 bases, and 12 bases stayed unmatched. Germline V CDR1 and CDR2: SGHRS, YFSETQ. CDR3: CASSPLPLAGGGEQYF. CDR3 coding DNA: TGCGCCAGCAGCCCCCTCCCCCTAGCGGGAGGTGGCGAGCAGTACTTC.

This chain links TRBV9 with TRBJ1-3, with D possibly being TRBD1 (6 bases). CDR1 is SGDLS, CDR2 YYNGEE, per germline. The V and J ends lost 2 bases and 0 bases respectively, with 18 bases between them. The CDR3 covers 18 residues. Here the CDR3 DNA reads TGTGCCAGCAGCGTCCTTCCGGGACAAACATTCTCTGGAAACACCATATATTTT. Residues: CASSVLPGQTFSGNTIYF.

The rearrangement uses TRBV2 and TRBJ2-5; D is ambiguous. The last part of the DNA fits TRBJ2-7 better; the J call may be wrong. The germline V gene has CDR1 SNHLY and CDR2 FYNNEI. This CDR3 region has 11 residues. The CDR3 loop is CASSEVYEQYF. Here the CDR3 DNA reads TGTGCCAGCAGTGAGGTCTACGAGCAGTACTTC.

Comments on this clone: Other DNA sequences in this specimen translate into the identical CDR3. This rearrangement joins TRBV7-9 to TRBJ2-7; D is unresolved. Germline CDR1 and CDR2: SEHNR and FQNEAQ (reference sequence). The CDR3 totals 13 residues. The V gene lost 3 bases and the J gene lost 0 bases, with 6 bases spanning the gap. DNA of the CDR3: TGTGCCAGCAGCTTGGAGAGCTCCTACGAGCAGTACTTC. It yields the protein CASSLESSYEQYF. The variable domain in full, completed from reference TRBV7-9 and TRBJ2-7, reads DTGVSQNPRHKITKRGQNVTFRCDPISEHNRLYWYRQTLGQGPEFLTYFQNEAQLEKSRLLSDRFSAERPKGSFSTLEIQRTEQGDSAMYLCASSLESSYEQYFGPGTRLTVT.

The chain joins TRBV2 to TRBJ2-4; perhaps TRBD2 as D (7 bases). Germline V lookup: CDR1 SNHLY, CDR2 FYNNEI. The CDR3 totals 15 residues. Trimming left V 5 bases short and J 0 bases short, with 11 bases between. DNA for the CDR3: TGTGCCAGCAGTTGGGGGGGCCTAGCCAAAAACATTCAGTACTTC. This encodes CASSWGGLAKNIQYF.

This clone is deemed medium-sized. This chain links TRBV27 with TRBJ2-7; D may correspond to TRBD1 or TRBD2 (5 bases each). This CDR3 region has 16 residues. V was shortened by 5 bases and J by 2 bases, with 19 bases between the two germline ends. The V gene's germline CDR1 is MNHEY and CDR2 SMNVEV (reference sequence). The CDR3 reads CASSTGPGKGTYEQYF. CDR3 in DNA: TGTGCCAGCAGTACGGGACCAGGGAAGGGAACCTACGAGCAGTACTTC.

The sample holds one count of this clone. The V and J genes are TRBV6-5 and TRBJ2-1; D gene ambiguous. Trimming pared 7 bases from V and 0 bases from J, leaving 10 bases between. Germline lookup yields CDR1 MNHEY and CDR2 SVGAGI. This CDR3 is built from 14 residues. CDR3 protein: CASTSTVSYNEQFF. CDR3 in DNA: TGTGCCAGCACGAGTACAGTCTCCTACAATGAGCAGTTCTTC.

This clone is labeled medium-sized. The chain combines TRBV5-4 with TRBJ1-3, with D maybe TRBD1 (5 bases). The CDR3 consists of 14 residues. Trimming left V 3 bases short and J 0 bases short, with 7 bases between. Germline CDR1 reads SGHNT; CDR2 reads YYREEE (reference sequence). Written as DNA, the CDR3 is TGTGCCAGCAGCTATACAGGCTCTGGAAACACCATATATTTT. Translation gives CASSYTGSGNTIYF.

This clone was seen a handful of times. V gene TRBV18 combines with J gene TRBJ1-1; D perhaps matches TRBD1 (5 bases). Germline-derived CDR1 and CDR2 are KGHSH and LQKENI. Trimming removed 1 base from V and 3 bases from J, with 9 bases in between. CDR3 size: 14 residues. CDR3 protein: CASSPRTGHTEAFF. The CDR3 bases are TGTGCCAGCTCACCACGGACGGGGCACACTGAAGCTTTCTTT.

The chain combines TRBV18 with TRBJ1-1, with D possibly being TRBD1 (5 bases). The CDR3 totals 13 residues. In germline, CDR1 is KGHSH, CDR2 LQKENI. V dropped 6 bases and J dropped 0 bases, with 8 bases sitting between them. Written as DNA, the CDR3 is TGTGCCAGCTCTGCAGGGTTGAACACTGAAGCTTTCTTT. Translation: CASSAGLNTEAFF. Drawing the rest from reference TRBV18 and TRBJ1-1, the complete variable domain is NAGVMQNPRHLVRRRGQEARLRCSPMKGHSHVYWYRQLPEEGLKFMVYLQKENIIDESGMPKERFSAEFPKEGPSILRIQQVVRGDSAAYFCASSAGLNTEAFFGQGTRLTVV.

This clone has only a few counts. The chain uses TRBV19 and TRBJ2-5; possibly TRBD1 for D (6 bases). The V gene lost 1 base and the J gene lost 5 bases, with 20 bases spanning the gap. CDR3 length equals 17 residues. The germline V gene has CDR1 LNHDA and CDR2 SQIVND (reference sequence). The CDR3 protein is CASSIAGARMVGETQYF. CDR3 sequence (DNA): TGTGCCAGTAGTATAGCAGGGGCGCGTATGGTAGGGGAGACCCAGTACTTC.

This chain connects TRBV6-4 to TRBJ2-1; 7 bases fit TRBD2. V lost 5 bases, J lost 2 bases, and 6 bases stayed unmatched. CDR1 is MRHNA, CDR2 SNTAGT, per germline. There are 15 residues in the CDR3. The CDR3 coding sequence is TGTGCCAGCAGTCTGGAGGGAGGGACCTACAATGAGCAGTTCTTC. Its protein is CASSLEGGTYNEQFF.

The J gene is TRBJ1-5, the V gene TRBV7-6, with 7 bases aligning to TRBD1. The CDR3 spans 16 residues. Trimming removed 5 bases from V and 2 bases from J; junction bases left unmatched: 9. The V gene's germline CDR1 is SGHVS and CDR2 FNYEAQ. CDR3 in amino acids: CASSPPTGYGNQPQHF. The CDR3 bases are TGTGCCAGCAGCCCACCGACAGGGTACGGCAATCAGCCCCAGCATTTT. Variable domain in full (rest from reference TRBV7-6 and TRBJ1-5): GAGVSQSPRYKVTKRGQDVALRCDPISGHVSLYWYRQALGQGPEFLTYFNYEAQQDKSGLPNDRFSAERPEGSISTLTIQRTEQRDSAMYRCASSPPTGYGNQPQHFGDGTRLSIL.

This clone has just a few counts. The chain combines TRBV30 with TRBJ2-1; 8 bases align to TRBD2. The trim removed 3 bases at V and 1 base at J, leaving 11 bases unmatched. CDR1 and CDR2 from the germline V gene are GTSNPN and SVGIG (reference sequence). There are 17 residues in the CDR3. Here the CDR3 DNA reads TGTGCCTGGAGGTACAGGGTGAGCGGGAGATCCTACAATGAGCAGTTCTTC. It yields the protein CAWRYRVSGRSYNEQFF.

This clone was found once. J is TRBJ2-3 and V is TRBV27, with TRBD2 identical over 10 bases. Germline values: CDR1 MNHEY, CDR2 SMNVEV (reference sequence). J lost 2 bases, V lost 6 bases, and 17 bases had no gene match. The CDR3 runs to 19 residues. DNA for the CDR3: TGTGCCAGCAGCCCTTGGGGACAGCTCCTAGCGGGAGACACAGATACGCAGTATTTT. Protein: CASSPWGQLLAGDTDTQYF.

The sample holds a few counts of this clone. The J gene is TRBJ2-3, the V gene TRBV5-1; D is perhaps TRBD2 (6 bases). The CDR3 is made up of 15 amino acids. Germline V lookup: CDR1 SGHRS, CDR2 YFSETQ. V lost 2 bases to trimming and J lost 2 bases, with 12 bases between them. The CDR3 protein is CASSFLGEATDTQYF. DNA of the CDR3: TGCGCCAGCAGCTTCTTGGGGGAGGCCACAGATACGCAGTATTTT.

CDR3: CASRGVGAEQYF. The CDR3 bases are TGTGCCAGCAGAGGGGTTGGGGCCGAGCAGTACTTC. The rearrangement links TRBV11-1 to TRBJ2-7; D might be TRBD1 (5 bases). Germline loops: CDR1 SGHAT, CDR2 FQDESV (reference sequence). The V and J ends lost 6 bases and 6 bases respectively, with 12 bases between them. This CDR3 contains 12 residues.

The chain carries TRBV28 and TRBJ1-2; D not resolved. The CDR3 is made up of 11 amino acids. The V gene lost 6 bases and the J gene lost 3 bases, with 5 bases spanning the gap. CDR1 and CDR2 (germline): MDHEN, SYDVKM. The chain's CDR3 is CASSADYGYTF. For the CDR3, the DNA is TGTGCCAGCAGCGCGGACTATGGCTACACCTTC.

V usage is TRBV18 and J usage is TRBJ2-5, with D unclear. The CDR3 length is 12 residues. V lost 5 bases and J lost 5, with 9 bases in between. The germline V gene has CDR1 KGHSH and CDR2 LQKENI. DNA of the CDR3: TGTGCCAGCTCATCCGAGACGGAGACCCAGTACTTC. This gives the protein CASSSETETQYF.